Below are 8 T cell receptor beta chains sequenced from a single sample in a study of identical twins. TCRdb processed the 5' RACE reads anew with MiXCR; each CDR3 protein has one entry. The sample consists of some 230,000 distinct CDR3 sequences, under 8.5% of them appearing once. A further study also used this sample, focusing on T cells expressing NK-cell markers.

Material: CD8+ T cells sorted from blood. These receptor sequences come from a woman between 18 and 29 years old in good health.

This clonotype was observed a handful of times. The chain links TRBV18 to TRBJ2-1, with D perhaps TRBD1 or TRBD2 (5 bases each). The CDR3 covers 14 residues. CDR1 is KGHSH and CDR2 is LQKENI in the germline V gene. The V end was cut by 2 bases, the J end by 8 bases, with 13 bases between. Here the CDR3 DNA reads TGTGCCAGCTCACCAGGTATCGGGGCGGATGAGCAGTTCTTC. Translating gives CASSPGIGADEQFF.

The genes are TRBV7-2 and TRBJ2-1, with 10 bases aligning to TRBD1. The CDR3 contains 15 residues. Germline V lookup: CDR1 SGHTA, CDR2 FQGNSA. V shed 4 bases, J shed 8 bases, and the junction held 8 bases outside the gene matches. CDR3 residues: CASSYPGTGVHEQFF. In DNA, the CDR3 is TGTGCCAGCAGCTACCCCGGGACAGGGGTCCATGAGCAGTTCTTC.

This clonotype was seen a handful of times. The chain combines TRBV27 with TRBJ2-7; 14 positions agree with TRBD2. The junction had 11 bases not matched to a gene; V was cut back by 8 bases and J by 5 bases. CDR3 length equals 16 residues. CDR1 and CDR2 from the germline V gene are MNHEY and SMNVEV (reference sequence). In nucleotides, the CDR3 is TGTGCCAGCTGTAAAATGACTAGCGGGGGGGCCGACGAGCAGTACTTC. Its translation: CASCKMTSGGADEQYF.

The CDR3, as DNA: TGTGCCAGCAGCCTCCGGGGACAGGCTAGTGGGGATACGCAGTATTTT. As protein: CASSLRGQASGDTQYF. This chain links TRBV11-2 with TRBJ2-3; 8 bases line up with TRBD1. Germline CDR1 SGHAT, CDR2 FQNNGV. The CDR3 totals 16 residues. V dropped 5 bases and J dropped 6; count of bases not matched to a gene: 13.

This clonotype was seen a handful of times. The chain recombines TRBV5-6 with TRBJ1-6; D is possibly TRBD1 (6 bases). Germline values: CDR1 SGHDT, CDR2 YYEEEE. Trimming removed 1 base at V and 7 bases at J, with 18 bases between. The CDR3 contains 17 residues. Written as DNA, the CDR3 is TGTGCCAGCAGCTTGAGTTTTACGACAGGACCCAATTCACCCCTCCACTTT. Translated: CASSLSFTTGPNSPLHF.

This clonotype was seen at least ten times. The CDR3 protein is CASSFGGPASEAFF. DNA for the CDR3: TGTGCCAGCAGTTTTGGGGGTCCGGCGTCTGAAGCTTTCTTT. The genes are TRBV12-3 or TRBV12-4 and TRBJ1-1, with D possibly being TRBD1 (5 bases). Trimming stripped 3 bases from V and 6 bases from J, with 14 bases between. The CDR3 length is 14 residues.

This clonotype was seen at least ten times. This chain uses TRBV19 with TRBJ1-1; no firm D call. V gave up 5 bases and J gave up 2 bases, with 6 bases separating them. This CDR3 region has 12 residues. CDR1 and CDR2 from the germline V gene are LNHDA and SQIVND (reference sequence). CDR3 sequence (DNA): TGTGCCAGTAGTTTCCCAAACACTGAAGCTTTCTTT. Amino acids: CASSFPNTEAFF.

This chain uses TRBV7-9 with TRBJ2-6, with D possibly TRBD2 on 6 matching bases. V dropped 9 bases and J dropped 1 base, with 19 bases sitting between them. The germline V gene has CDR1 SEHNR and CDR2 FQNEAQ (reference sequence). The CDR3 contains 17 residues. CDR3 region: CASTPGLDPSGANVLTF. The CDR3, as DNA: TGTGCCAGTACCCCGGGACTGGATCCTTCTGGGGCCAACGTCCTGACTTTC.